The source of this T cell receptor beta chain is a study of breast tumors, draining lymph nodes, adjacent tissues. From the multiplex PCR reads, TCRdb called clonotypes with MiXCR, one entry per CDR3 protein. This table holds about 180,000 distinct CDR3 sequences, about 30% found once. The lymph nodes were axillary draining lymph nodes from breast cancer patients. Overall study results and limits: Data only fit, rather than demonstrated, lymph node origin of most tumor T cells. Tumor repertoires ranked between lymph nodes and nontumor tissue in diversity, with V and J gene preferences. Compared with basal-like, luminal-like tumors shared significantly more repertoire with nontumor tissue. Most tumor T cells seemingly derive from lymph node, then expand in tumor.

This clonotype has ten or more counts. The target antigen is unknown. Looked up from germline, CDR1 is SGHNT and CDR2 is YENEEA. The CDR3 contains 13 residues. With V trimmed by 5 bases and J by 4 bases, 4 bases remained unmatched. The chain uses TRBV11-3 and TRBJ1-2; 7 bases are shared with TRBD1. The sequenced material came from axillary lymph node tissue. The TCR comes from a female donor with breast cancer. Some clones in this sample may be carry-over from other donors' samples. The CDR3 protein is CASSPGQLYGYTF. The CDR3 DNA reads as TGTGCCAGCAGCCCGGGACAGCTCTATGGCTACACCTTC. Full variable domain (remainder filled in from reference TRBV11-3 and TRBJ1-2): EAGVVQSPRYKIIEKKQPVAFWCNPISGHNTLYWYLQNLGQGPELLIRYENEEAVDDSQLPKDRFSAERLKGVDSTLKIQPAELGDSAVYLCASSPGQLYGYTFGSGTRLTVV.